Given below is one T cell receptor (beta chain) in context. Antigen specificity is unknown. Primers used in a second PCR of roughly 6 to 11 cycles were a sample-barcoded 5' primer and a J-beta primer mix. All samples gave at least 2.5 million CDR3-containing paired-end reads. TCRdb processed the 5' RACE reads anew with MiXCR; each CDR3 protein has one entry. The sample consists of under 700,000 distinct CDR3 sequences, 20% to 30% of them appearing once. V was pared by 2 bases and J by 6 bases, with 4 bases of the junction left unmatched. The length of the CDR3 is 15 residues. The germline V gene has CDR1 KGHDR and CDR2 SFDVKD. The sample is drawn from a study of blood T cells in healthy people across ages. Whole-study findings and limits: In these data, TCR beta diversity tracked strongly with naive T cell percentage.

This same sample was also taken into another study, of T cells of mothers and their children.

Sequencing input: blood. The chain uses TRBV24-1 and TRBJ1-5; TRBD1 matches at 9 bases. The clonotype was recovered from a boy younger than 18 in good health. CDR3 nucleotides: TGTGCCACCAGTGATTCTGGACAGGGGATTCAGCCCCAGCATTTT. It encodes CATSDSGQGIQPQHF.